The rows below give T cell receptor beta chains drawn from one sample of a study of blood T cells in healthy people across ages. TCRdb reprocessed the 5' RACE reads with MiXCR, giving one entry per CDR3 protein. The data show about 1.4 million distinct CDR3 sequences, with around 55% seen just once and about 6.3% held by the top ten. The specimen was blood. These receptors were obtained from a man between 18 and 29 years old in good health. CDR3s include the opening cysteine and the closing phenylalanine or tryptophan. The D gene is left open where the match is weak. Size is stated for part of the rows, as once, few or many counts, or as a class when the clone is expanded.

clone size	V gene	D gene	J gene	CDR3 protein	CDR3 DNA
NA	TRBV20-1	TRBD2	TRBJ2-1	CSARVSSGRARYNEQFF	TGCAGTGCTAGAGTAAGTAGCGGGAGGGCACGCTACAATGAGCAGTTCTTC
NA	TRBV7-9	NA	TRBJ1-6	CASSVDRIYNSPLHF	TGTGCCAGCAGCGTCGACAGGATCTATAATTCACCCCTCCACTTT
NA	TRBV4-1	NA	TRBJ1-1	CASSHWSGTPEAFF	TGCGCCAGCAGCCATTGGTCCGGAACTCCTGAAGCTTTCTTT
NA	TRBV12-3/TRBV12-4	NA	TRBJ2-3	CAIESGATDTQYF	TGTGCCATCGAAAGTGGGGCCACAGATACGCAGTATTTT
NA	TRBV9	TRBD2	TRBJ2-4	CASSPGLAGEKQYF	TGTGCCAGCAGCCCCGGACTAGCGGGAGAAAAGCAGTACTTC
few	TRBV12-3/TRBV12-4	TRBD1	TRBJ1-4	CASRRRDRGTNEKLFF	TGTGCCAGCAGGCGCCGGGACAGGGGAACTAATGAAAAACTGTTTTTT
few	TRBV5-6	NA	TRBJ2-2	CASKHGPGELFF	TGTGCCAGCAAACACGGGCCCGGGGAGCTGTTTTTT
many	TRBV6-4	NA	TRBJ2-1	CASSEIADSYNEQFF	TGTGCCAGCAGTGAAATAGCAGACTCCTACAATGAGCAGTTCTTC
NA	TRBV27	TRBD1	TRBJ2-5	CASSTGGRETQYF	TGTGCCAGCAGTACAGGGGGTAGAGAGACCCAGTACTTC
NA	TRBV29-1	NA	TRBJ2-1	CSVARQGARGYNEQFF	TGCAGCGTAGCCCGCCAAGGGGCTCGGGGGTACAATGAGCAGTTCTTC
few	TRBV29-1	TRBD1	TRBJ1-2	CSVGAGGDYGYTF	TGCAGCGTCGGGGCAGGGGGGGATTATGGCTACACCTTC
few	TRBV20-1	TRBD2	TRBJ2-5	CSATPGGETQYF	TGCAGTGCTACCCCCGGGGGGGAGACCCAGTACTTC
NA	TRBV6-5	TRBD2	TRBJ2-7	CASRAGTSGTYEQYF	TGTGCCAGCAGGGCCGGGACTAGCGGAACCTACGAGCAGTACTTC
NA	TRBV28	NA	TRBJ1-1	CASTLGRDTEAFF	TGTGCCAGCACCTTGGGACGGGACACTGAAGCTTTCTTT
NA	TRBV7-8	NA	TRBJ1-5	CASSPAGPPPQPQHF	TGTGCCAGCAGCCCTGCCGGTCCCCCTCCGCAGCCCCAGCATTTT
NA	TRBV7-9	NA	TRBJ2-7	CASSLVGGDSRYEQYF	TGTGCCAGCAGCTTAGTAGGGGGAGACTCCCGCTACGAGCAGTACTTC
once	TRBV7-2	NA	TRBJ2-5	CAGSLGYEETQYF	TGTGCCGGCAGCTTAGGCTATGAAGAGACCCAGTACTTC
NA	TRBV2	NA	TRBJ1-5	CASSEARAGSQPQHF	TGTGCCAGCAGTGAAGCGCGGGCAGGGAGTCAGCCCCAGCATTTT
NA	TRBV11-1	NA	TRBJ2-3	CASSLIGAPSQYF	TGTGCCAGCAGCTTAATTGGGGCCCCGTCGCAGTATTTT
NA	TRBV2	TRBD1	TRBJ2-5	CASKGGTGRGQYF	TGTGCCAGCAAGGGGGGGACAGGGAGGGGGCAGTACTTC
few	TRBV2	NA	TRBJ2-1	CASHQGQGEQFF	TGTGCCAGCCATCAGGGTCAGGGTGAGCAGTTCTTC
NA	TRBV20-1	NA	TRBJ1-1	CSANKPGNTEAFF	TGCAGTGCTAATAAACCAGGGAACACTGAAGCTTTCTTT
NA	TRBV13	TRBD2	TRBJ2-5	CASSLGGRGETQYF	TGTGCCAGCAGCTTAGGCGGGAGGGGAGAGACCCAGTACTTC
NA	TRBV12-3/TRBV12-4	TRBD1	TRBJ1-5	CASSTEQDRGQPQHF	TGTGCCAGCAGCACAGAGCAGGACAGGGGACAGCCCCAGCATTTT
NA	TRBV4-2	NA	TRBJ2-1	CASSQAERGPYNEQFF	TGTGCCAGCAGCCAAGCGGAGAGGGGCCCCTACAATGAGCAGTTCTTC
NA	TRBV20-1	NA	TRBJ1-2	CSARDRRDGLTNYGYTF	TGCAGTGCTAGAGATAGGCGGGACGGGCTTACTAACTATGGCTACACCTTC
few	TRBV12-5	NA	TRBJ2-4	CASGWGGPLDSGIQYF	TGTGCTAGTGGTTGGGGTGGCCCCCTGGACAGCGGCATTCAGTACTTC
NA	TRBV29-1	NA	TRBJ2-1	CSVEEVNRFNEQFF	TGCAGCGTTGAAGAAGTGAACAGGTTCAATGAGCAGTTCTTC
once	TRBV12-3/TRBV12-4	TRBD1	TRBJ1-5	CASSLYGDSYQPQHF	TGTGCCAGCAGTTTATACGGGGACAGTTATCAGCCCCAGCATTTT
NA	TRBV4-2	NA	TRBJ1-1	CASSQRGYGNTEAFF	TGTGCCAGCAGCCAGAGAGGGTATGGAAACACTGAAGCTTTCTTT
many	TRBV5-1	NA	TRBJ2-4	CASSAGPQGSKNIQYF	TGCGCCAGCAGCGCAGGTCCACAGGGATCCAAAAACATTCAGTACTTC
once	TRBV12-3/TRBV12-4	TRBD1	TRBJ1-2	CASSPRQGHGYGYTF	TGTGCCAGCAGTCCCCGACAGGGCCATGGCTATGGCTACACCTTC
NA	TRBV20-1	TRBD2	TRBJ2-1	CSARSSGRMGEQFF	TGCAGTGCCAGGTCGAGCGGGAGGATGGGTGAGCAGTTCTTC
NA	TRBV28	NA	TRBJ2-7	CASSLGEQGYLYNEQYF	TGTGCCAGCAGTTTGGGGGAACAGGGCTATCTATACAATGAGCAGTACTTC
NA	TRBV5-1	NA	TRBJ2-3	CASSLLEGNADTQYF	TGCGCCAGCAGCTTGTTGGAGGGTAACGCAGATACGCAGTATTTT
NA	TRBV27	NA	TRBJ2-7	CASSFSGKGEQYF	TGTGCCAGCAGTTTTTCGGGTAAGGGGGAGCAGTACTTC
few	TRBV20-1	NA	TRBJ2-5	CSATRPPAGQETQYF	TGCAGTGCTACCCGACCCCCAGCCGGACAAGAGACCCAGTACTTC
few	TRBV27	TRBD1	TRBJ2-7	CASSPTGWGYEQYF	TGTGCCAGCAGTCCGACAGGGTGGGGATACGAGCAGTACTTC
few	TRBV4-2	NA	TRBJ2-7	CASSQDRSWRPEEQYF	TGTGCCAGCAGCCAAGATCGTTCCTGGCGGCCGGAGGAGCAGTACTTC
NA	TRBV20-1	NA	TRBJ2-7	CSARDYGSYEQYF	TGCAGTGCTAGAGATTATGGCTCCTACGAGCAGTACTTC
NA	TRBV20-1	NA	TRBJ2-3	CSARYWGEEVPTDTQYF	TGCAGTGCTAGGTACTGGGGCGAAGAGGTGCCCACAGATACGCAGTATTTT